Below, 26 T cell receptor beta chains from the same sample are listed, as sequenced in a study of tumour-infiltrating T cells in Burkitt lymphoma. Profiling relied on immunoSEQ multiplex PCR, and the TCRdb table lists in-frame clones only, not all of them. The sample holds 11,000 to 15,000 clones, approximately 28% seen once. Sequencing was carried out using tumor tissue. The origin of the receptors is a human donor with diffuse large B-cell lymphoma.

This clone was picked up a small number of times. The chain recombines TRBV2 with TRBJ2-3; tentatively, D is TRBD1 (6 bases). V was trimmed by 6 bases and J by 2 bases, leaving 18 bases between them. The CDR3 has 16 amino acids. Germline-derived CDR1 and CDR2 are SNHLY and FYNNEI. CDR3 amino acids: CASRKNTGFLTDTQYF. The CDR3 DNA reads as TGTGCCAGCAGAAAAAACACAGGGTTTCTCACAGATACGCAGTATTTT.

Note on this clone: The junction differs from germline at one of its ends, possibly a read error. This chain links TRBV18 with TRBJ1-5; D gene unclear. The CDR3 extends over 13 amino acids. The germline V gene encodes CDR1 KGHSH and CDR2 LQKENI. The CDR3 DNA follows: TGTGCCAGCTCCCCACAGAGCAATCAGCCCCAGCATTTT. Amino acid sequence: CASSPQSNQPQHF.

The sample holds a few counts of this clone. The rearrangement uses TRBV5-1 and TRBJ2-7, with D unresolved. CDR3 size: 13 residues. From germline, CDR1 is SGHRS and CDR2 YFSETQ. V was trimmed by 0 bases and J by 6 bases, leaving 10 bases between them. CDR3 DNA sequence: TGCGCCAGCAGCTTGGCCCAGCAAATCGAGCAGTACTTC. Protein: CASSLAQQIEQYF.

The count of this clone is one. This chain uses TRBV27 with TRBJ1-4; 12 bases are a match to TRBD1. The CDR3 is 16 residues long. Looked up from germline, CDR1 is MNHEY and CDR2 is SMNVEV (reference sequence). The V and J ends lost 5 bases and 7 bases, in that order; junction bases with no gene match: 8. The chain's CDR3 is CASSTGTGGAGEKLFF. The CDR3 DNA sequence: TGTGCCAGCAGTACCGGGACAGGGGGCGCAGGTGAAAAACTGTTTTTT.

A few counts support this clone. Written as DNA, the CDR3 is TGTGCCAGCAGGATAGCGGCCCTTTCCAGAGGGGAGCAGTTCTTC. It codes for CASRIAALSRGEQFF. This chain connects TRBV6-5 to TRBJ2-1; D perhaps matches TRBD2 (6 bases). Germline assignment: CDR1 MNHEY and CDR2 SVGAGI. V was trimmed by 6 bases and J by 10 bases, leaving 22 bases between them. This CDR3 is built from 15 residues.

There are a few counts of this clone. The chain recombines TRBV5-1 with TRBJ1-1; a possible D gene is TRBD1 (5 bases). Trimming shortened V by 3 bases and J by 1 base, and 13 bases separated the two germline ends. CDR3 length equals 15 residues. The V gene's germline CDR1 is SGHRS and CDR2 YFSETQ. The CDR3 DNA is TGCGCCAGCAGCTGGGGAACTGGACAGAACACTGAAGCTTTCTTT. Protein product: CASSWGTGQNTEAFF.

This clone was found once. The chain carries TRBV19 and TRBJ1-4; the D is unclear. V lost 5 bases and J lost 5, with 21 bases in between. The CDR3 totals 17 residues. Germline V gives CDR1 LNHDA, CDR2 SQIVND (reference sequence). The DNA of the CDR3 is TGTGCCAGTAGTCCCACCGTGGCTCTGGCGGCGAATGAAAAACTGTTTTTT. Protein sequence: CASSPTVALAANEKLFF. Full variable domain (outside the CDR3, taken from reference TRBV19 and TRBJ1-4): DGGITQSPKYLFRKEGQNVTLSCEQNLNHDAMYWYRQDPGQGLRLIYYSQIVNDFQKGDIAEGYSVSREKKESFPLTVTSAQKNPTAFYLCASSPTVALAANEKLFFGSGTQLSVL.

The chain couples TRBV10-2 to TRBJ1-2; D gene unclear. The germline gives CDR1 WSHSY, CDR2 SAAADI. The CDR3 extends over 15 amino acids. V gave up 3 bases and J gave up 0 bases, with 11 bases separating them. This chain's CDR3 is CASSDFGRTNYGYTF. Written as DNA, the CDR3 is TGCGCCAGCAGTGATTTTGGCCGGACTAACTATGGCTACACCTTC.

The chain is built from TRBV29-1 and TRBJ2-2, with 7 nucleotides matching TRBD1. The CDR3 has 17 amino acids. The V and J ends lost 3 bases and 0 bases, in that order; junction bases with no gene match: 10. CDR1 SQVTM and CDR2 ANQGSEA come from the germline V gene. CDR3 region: CSVEGDSYEPNTGELFF. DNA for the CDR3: TGCAGCGTTGAGGGGGACAGTTACGAACCGAACACCGGGGAGCTGTTTTTT.

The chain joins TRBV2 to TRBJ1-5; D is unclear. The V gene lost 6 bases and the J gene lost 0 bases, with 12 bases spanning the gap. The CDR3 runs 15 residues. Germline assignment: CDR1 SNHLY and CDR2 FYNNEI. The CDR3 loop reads CASRPTEHSNQPQHF. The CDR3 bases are TGTGCCAGCAGGCCAACAGAACATAGCAATCAGCCCCAGCATTTT.

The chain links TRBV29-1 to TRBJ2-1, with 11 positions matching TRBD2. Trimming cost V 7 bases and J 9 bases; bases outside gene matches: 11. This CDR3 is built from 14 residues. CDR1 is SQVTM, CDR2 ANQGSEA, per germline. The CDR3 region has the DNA TGCAGCGCCCGGACAGCTAGCGGGAGGAGTGAGCAGTTCTTC. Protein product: CSARTASGRSEQFF.

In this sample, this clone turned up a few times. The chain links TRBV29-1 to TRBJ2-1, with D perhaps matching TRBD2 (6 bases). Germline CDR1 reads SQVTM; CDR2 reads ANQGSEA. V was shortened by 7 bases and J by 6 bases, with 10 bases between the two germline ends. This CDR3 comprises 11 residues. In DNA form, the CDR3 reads TGCAGCGCGGGGGAAATCAATGAGCAGTTCTTC. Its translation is CSAGEINEQFF.

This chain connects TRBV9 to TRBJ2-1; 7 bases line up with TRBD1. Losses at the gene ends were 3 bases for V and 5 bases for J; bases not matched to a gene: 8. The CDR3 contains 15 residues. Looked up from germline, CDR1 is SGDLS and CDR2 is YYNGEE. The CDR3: CASSATGDGDNEQFF. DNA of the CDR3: TGTGCCAGCAGCGCCACAGGGGACGGGGACAATGAGCAGTTCTTC.

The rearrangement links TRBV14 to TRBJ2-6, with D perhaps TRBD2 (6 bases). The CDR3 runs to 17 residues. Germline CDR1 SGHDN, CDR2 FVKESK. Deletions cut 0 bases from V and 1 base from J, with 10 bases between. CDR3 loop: CASSQDQGGSGANVLTF. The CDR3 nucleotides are TGTGCCAGCAGCCAAGACCAGGGAGGTTCTGGGGCCAACGTCCTGACTTTC.

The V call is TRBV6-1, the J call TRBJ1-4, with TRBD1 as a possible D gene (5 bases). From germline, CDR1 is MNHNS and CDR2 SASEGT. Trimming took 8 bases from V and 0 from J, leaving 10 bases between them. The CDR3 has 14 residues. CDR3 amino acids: CASARQPTNEKLFF. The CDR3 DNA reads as TGTGCCAGCGCCCGACAGCCAACTAATGAAAAACTGTTTTTT.

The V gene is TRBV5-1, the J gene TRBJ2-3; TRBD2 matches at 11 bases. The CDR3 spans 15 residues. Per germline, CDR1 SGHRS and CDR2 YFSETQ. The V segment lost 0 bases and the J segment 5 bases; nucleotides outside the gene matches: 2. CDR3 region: CASSLEGLAVDTQYF. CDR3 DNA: TGCGCCAGCAGCTTGGAGGGACTAGCGGTAGATACGCAGTATTTT.

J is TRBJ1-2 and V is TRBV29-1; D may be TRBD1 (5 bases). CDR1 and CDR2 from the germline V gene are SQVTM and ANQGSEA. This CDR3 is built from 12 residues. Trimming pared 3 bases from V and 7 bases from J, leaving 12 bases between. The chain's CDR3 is CSVDLGTRGYTF. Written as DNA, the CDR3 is TGCAGCGTTGACTTGGGGACGCGTGGCTACACCTTC.

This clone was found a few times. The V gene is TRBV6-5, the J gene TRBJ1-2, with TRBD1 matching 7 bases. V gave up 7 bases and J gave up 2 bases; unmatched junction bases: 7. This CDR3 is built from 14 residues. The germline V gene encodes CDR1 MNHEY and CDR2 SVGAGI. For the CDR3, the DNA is TGTGCCAGCACCGGGGGACAGAAGAACTATGGCTACACCTTC. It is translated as CASTGGQKNYGYTF.

CDR3 region: CASSPGPSTEQFF. CDR3 DNA sequence: TGTGCCAGCAGTCCCGGTCCTTCCACTGAGCAGTTCTTC. This rearrangement joins TRBV28 to TRBJ2-1; no definite D call. Germline loops: CDR1 MDHEN, CDR2 SYDVKM. The CDR3 is 13 residues long. The V end lost 5 bases, the J end lost 9 bases, and 14 bases lay between the germline ends.

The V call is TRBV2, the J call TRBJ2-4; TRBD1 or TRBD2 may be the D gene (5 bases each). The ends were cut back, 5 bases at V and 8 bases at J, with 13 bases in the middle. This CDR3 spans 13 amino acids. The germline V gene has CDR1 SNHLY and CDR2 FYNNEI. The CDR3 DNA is TGTGCCAGCAGTCGACTCCGGGGCCACATTCAGTACTTC. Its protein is CASSRLRGHIQYF.

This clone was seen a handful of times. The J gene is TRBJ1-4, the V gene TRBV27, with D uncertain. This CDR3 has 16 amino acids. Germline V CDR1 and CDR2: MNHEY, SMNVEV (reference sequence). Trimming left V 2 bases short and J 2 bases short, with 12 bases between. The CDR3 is CASSLAGAGTNEKLFF. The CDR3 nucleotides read TGTGCCAGCAGTTTAGCGGGAGCTGGGACTAATGAAAAACTGTTTTTT.

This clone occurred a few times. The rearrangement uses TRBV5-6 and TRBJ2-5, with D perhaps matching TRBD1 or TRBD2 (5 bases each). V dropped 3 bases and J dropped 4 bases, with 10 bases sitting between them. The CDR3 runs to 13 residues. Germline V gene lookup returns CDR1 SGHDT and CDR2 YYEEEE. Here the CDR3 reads CASSSGSRETQYF. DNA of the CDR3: TGTGCCAGCAGCTCAGGGAGCCGAGAGACCCAGTACTTC.

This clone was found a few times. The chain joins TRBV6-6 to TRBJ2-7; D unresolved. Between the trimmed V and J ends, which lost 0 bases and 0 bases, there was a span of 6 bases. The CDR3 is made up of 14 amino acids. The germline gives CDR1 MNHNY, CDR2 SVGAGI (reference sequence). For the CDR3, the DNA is TGTGCCAGCAGTTACTCGGGGTTCTCCTACGAGCAGTACTTC. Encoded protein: CASSYSGFSYEQYF.

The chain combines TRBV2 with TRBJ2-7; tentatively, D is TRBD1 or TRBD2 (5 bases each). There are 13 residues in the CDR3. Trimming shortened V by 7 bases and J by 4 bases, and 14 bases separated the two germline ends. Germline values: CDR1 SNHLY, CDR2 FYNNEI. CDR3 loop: CASIYGTGYEQYF. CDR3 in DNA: TGTGCCAGCATTTACGGGACCGGGTACGAGCAGTACTTC.

CDR3 amino acids: CASSVGVAGSGETQYF. The CDR3 nucleotides are TGTGCCAGCAGCGTAGGTGTAGCGGGCTCGGGAGAGACCCAGTACTTC. The V call is TRBV9, the J call TRBJ2-5; 7 positions match TRBD2. The V gene end was trimmed by 0 bases and the J gene end by 4 bases; junction bases not matched to a gene: 9. In germline, CDR1 is SGDLS, CDR2 YYNGEE. The CDR3 loop spans 16 amino acids.

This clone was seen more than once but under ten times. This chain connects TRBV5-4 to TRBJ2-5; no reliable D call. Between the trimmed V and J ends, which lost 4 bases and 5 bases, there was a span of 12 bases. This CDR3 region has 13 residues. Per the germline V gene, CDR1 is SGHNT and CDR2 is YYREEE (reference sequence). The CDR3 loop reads CASSPMASETQYF. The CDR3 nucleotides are TGTGCCAGCAGCCCCATGGCATCGGAGACCCAGTACTTC. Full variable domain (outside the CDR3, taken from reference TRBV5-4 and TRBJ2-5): ETGVTQSPTHLIKTRGQQVTLRCSSQSGHNTVSWYQQALGQGPQFIFQYYREEENGRGNFPPRFSGLQFPNYSSELNVNALELDDSALYLCASSPMASETQYFGPGTRLLVL.